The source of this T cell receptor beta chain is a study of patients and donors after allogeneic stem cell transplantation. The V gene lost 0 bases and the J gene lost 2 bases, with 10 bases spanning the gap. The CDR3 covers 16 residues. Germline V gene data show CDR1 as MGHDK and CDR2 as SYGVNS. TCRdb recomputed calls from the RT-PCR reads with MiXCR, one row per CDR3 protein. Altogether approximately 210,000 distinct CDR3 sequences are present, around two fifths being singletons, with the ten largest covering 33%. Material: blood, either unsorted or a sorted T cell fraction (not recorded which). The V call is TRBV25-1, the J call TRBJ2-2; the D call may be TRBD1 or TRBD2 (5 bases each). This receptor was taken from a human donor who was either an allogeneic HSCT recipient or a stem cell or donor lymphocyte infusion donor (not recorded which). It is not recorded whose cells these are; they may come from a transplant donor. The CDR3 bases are TGTGCCAGCAGTGAATATACTGGGGGAAACACCGGGGAGCTGTTTTTT. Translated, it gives CASSEYTGGNTGELFF. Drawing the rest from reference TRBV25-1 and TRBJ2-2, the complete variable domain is EADIYQTPRYLVIGTGKKITLECSQTMGHDKMYWYQQDPGMELHLIHYSYGVNSTEKGDLSSESTVSRIRTEHFPLTLESARPSHTSQYLCASSEYTGGNTGELFFGEGSRLTVL.